This T cell receptor (beta chain) was recovered during a study of blood T cells in healthy people across ages. Concerning this clonotype: A much larger clone differs by one base, so this may be a read error.

Drawing of peripheral blood yielded 7.5 to 10 milliliters from each donor. Primed by a sample-barcoded 5' primer and a J-beta primer mix, a second PCR proceeded for roughly 6 to 12 cycles. TCRdb itself ran the 5' RACE reads through MiXCR, one entry per CDR3 protein. The sample contains more than 900,000 distinct CDR3 sequences, almost 30% of which appear only once. This CDR3 has 15 residues. Germline V CDR1 and CDR2: SGDLS, YYNGEE. Trimming took 2 bases from V and 7 from J, leaving 15 bases between them. These data are also associated with another study on T cells of mothers and their children. That paper adds: In this cohort, donors were a few healthy Caucasian mothers plus their six children.

What was sequenced was blood. The chain joins TRBV9 to TRBJ1-4; maybe TRBD1 (5 bases). The clonotype was recovered from a woman aged 40 to 49 in good health. The CDR3 loop reads CASSVSTGGTEKLFF. The CDR3 nucleotides are TGTGCCAGCAGCGTTAGTACAGGCGGGACTGAAAAACTGTTTTTT.